This TCR beta chain was captured by sequencing in a study of OX40 agonist ivuxolimab in advanced cancers. J gave up 1 base and V 10 bases, and 8 bases lay outside the gene matches. The CDR3 covers 14 residues. Per germline, CDR1 SNHLY and CDR2 FYNNEI. Samples were taken at baseline and on day 1 of cycles 4 and 7. Repertoires were generated with immunoSEQ multiplex PCR, while TCRdb's copy carries only in-frame clones and drops some. The sample carries roughly 20,000 clones, more than 70% recorded once. Sequencing was performed on CD4+ or CD8+ T cells sorted from blood, taken in a trial of the OX40 agonist ivuxolimab. The TCR originated in an adult with an advanced solid tumor such as melanoma, head and neck, liver or kidney cancer. The chain couples TRBV2 to TRBJ2-7; TRBD1 matches 9 bases. In DNA, the CDR3 is TGTGCCATCCTAGGAGGACAGGGGTCCTACGAGCAGTACTTC. The encoded protein is CAILGGQGSYEQYF.